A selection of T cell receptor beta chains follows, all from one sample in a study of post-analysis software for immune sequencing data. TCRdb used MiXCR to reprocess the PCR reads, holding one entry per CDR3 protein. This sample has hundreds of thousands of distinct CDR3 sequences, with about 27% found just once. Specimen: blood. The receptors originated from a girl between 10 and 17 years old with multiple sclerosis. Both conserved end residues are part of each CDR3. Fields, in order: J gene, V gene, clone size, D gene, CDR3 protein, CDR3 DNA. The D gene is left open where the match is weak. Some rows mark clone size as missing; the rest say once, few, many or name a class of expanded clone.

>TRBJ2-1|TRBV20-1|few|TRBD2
CSARDYLVGNEQFF
TGCAGTGCTCGGGACTACCTCGTGGGGAATGAGCAGTTCTTC
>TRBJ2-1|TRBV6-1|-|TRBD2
CASSREGYNEQFF
TGTGCCAGCAGTCGGGAGGGGTACAATGAGCAGTTCTTC
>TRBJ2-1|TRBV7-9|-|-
CASSSPVPSYNEQFF
TGTGCCAGCAGCTCCCCTGTCCCCTCCTACAATGAGCAGTTCTTC
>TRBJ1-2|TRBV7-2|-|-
CASSSYGGLQSGYGYTF
TGTGCCAGCAGCTCCTACGGGGGCCTCCAGTCAGGCTATGGCTACACCTTC
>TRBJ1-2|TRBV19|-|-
CASSIGDFGYTF
TGTGCCAGTAGTATCGGGGATTTCGGCTACACCTTC
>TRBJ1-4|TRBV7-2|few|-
CASSLGAGREKLFF
TGTGCCAGCAGCTTAGGGGCAGGGAGAGAAAAACTGTTTTTT
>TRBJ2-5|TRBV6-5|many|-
CASSYLRPGIETQYF
TGTGCCAGCAGTTACCTACGCCCAGGGATAGAGACCCAGTACTTC
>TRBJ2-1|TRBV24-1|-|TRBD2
CATSDPTSGSLNEQFF
TGTGCCACCAGTGATCCCACTAGCGGGAGTTTAAATGAGCAGTTCTTC
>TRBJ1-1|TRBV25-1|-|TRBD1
CASSELRAGGNTEAFF
TGTGCCAGCAGTGAGCTCCGGGCAGGGGGGAACACTGAAGCTTTCTTT
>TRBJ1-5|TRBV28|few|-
CASSWTRGQGNQPQHF
TGTGCCAGCAGTTGGACCCGGGGCCAGGGTAATCAGCCCCAGCATTTT
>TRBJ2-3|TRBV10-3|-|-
CAASGGLTDTQYF
TGTGCCGCATCAGGCGGCCTCACAGATACGCAGTATTTT
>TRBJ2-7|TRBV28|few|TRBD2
CASSQWSSGGSYEQYF
TGTGCCAGCAGCCAATGGTCTAGCGGGGGTTCCTACGAGCAGTACTTC
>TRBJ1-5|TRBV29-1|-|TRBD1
CSVTTGLFQPQHF
TGCAGCGTTACGACAGGGCTATTTCAGCCCCAGCATTTT
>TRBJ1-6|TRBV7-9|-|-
CASGQGSSLLHF
TGTGCCAGCGGGCAGGGAAGCTCACTCCTCCACTTT
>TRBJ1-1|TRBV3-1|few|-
CASSHSYRNTEAFF
TGTGCCAGCAGCCATTCTTACCGGAACACTGAAGCTTTCTTT
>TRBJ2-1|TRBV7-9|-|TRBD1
CASSFRQRGTGFNEQFF
TGTGCCAGCAGCTTCCGTCAGCGTGGGACAGGGTTCAATGAGCAGTTCTTC
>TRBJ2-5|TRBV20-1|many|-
CSAGLRLEETQYF
TGCAGTGCTGGGCTAAGGCTAGAAGAGACCCAGTACTTC
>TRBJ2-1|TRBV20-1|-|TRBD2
CSARLRGSSYEQFF
TGCAGTGCTAGGCTTCGCGGGAGCTCCTACGAGCAGTTCTTC
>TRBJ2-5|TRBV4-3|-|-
CASSQDLRQQETQYF
TGCGCCAGCAGCCAAGATCTGAGACAACAAGAGACCCAGTACTTC
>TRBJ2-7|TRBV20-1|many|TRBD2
CSARVNREGHYEQYF
TGCAGTGCTAGAGTTAACCGGGAGGGCCACTACGAGCAGTACTTC
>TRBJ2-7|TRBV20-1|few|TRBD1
CSARAQGAYEQYF
TGCAGTGCTAGAGCCCAGGGGGCCTACGAGCAGTACTTC
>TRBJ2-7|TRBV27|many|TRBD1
CASSSQTGIEQYF
TGTGCCAGCAGTTCCCAGACAGGGATCGAGCAGTACTTC
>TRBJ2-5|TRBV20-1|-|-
CSARGFPSGWQETQYF
TGCAGTGCTAGAGGTTTCCCCTCTGGATGGCAAGAGACCCAGTACTTC
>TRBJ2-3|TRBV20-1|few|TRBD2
CSGGGMTDTQYF
TGCAGTGGGGGGGGGATGACAGATACGCAGTATTTT
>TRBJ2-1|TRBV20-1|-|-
CSAPASGYEQFF
TGCAGTGCCCCAGCTTCCGGGTACGAGCAGTTCTTC
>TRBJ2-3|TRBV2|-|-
CASRTWVWSTDTQYF
TGTGCCAGCAGAACTTGGGTTTGGAGCACAGATACGCAGTATTTT
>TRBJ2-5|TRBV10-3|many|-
CAISESAGEEMETQYF
TGTGCCATCAGTGAAAGCGCAGGGGAAGAGATGGAGACCCAGTACTTC
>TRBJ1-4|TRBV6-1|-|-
CASTPLFTGVNEKLFF
TGTGCCAGCACCCCGTTATTCACCGGGGTTAATGAAAAACTGTTTTTT
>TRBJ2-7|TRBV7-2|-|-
CASSLTSSPTYEQYF
TGTGCCAGCAGCTTAACTAGTTCCCCGACCTACGAGCAGTACTTC
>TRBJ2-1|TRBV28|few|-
CASRRGLPNEQFF
TGTGCCAGCAGACGCGGACTGCCTAATGAGCAGTTCTTC
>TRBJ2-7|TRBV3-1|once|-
CASSQGWGERSEQYF
TGTGCCAGCAGCCAAGGATGGGGGGAGCGGTCCGAGCAGTACTTC
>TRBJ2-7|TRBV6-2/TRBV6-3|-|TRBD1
CASTPIRTGKSHEQYF
TGTGCCAGCACCCCAATCCGGACAGGGAAATCCCACGAGCAGTACTTC
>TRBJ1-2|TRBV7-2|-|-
CASSVKFGFSNYGYTF
TGTGCCAGCAGCGTCAAATTTGGATTCTCGAACTATGGCTACACCTTC
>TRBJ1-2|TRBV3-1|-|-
CASSQGRTGYGYTF
TGTGCCAGCAGCCAGGGGCGGACCGGCTATGGCTACACCTTC
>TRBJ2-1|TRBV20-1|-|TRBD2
CSAPPSGRTSYNEQFF
TGCAGTGCACCCCCTAGCGGGAGGACATCCTACAATGAGCAGTTCTTC
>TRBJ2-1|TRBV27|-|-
CASTSSGGLTSYNEQFF
TGTGCCAGCACCTCATCCGGCGGGCTTACGTCCTACAATGAGCAGTTCTTC
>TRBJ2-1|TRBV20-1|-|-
CSARISRAGSYNEQFF
TGCAGTGCTAGAATCTCTAGGGCGGGCTCCTACAATGAGCAGTTCTTC
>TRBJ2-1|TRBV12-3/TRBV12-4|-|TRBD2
CASIPGTRASRSCNEQFF
TGTGCCAGCATCCCCGGGACTAGGGCATCTCGCTCCTGCAATGAGCAGTTCTTC
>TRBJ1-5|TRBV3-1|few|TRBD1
CASSPRPTGPYSNQPQHF
TGTGCCAGCAGCCCCCGACCGACAGGGCCCTATAGCAATCAGCCCCAGCATTTT
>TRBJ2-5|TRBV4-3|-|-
CASSQDLSGYQETQYF
TGCGCCAGCAGCCAAGATCTATCCGGGTACCAAGAGACCCAGTACTTC
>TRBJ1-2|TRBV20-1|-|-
CSARHEKGYTF
TGCAGTGCTAGACATGAGAAGGGCTACACCTTC
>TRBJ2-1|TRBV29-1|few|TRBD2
CSLAGVSEQFF
TGCAGCCTAGCGGGAGTAAGTGAGCAGTTCTTC
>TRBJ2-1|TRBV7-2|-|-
CASSQNRGTYNEQFF
TGTGCCAGCAGCCAGAACCGTGGTACATACAATGAGCAGTTCTTC
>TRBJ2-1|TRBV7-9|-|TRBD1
CASSTGTGARGEQFF
TGTGCCAGCAGCACCGGGACAGGGGCTCGGGGTGAGCAGTTCTTC
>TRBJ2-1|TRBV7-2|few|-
CASTISLNEQFF
TGTGCCAGCACAATTTCCCTAAATGAGCAGTTCTTC
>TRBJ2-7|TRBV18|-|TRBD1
CASSPAGGQGGHEQYF
TGTGCCAGCTCGCCCGCCGGAGGACAGGGGGGACACGAGCAGTACTTC
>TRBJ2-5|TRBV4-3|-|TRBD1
CASSQEGIDRGFETQYF
TGCGCCAGCAGCCAAGAGGGGATTGACAGGGGTTTCGAGACCCAGTACTTC
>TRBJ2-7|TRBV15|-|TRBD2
CATSRGVSGGYEQYF
TGTGCCACCAGCAGAGGGGTGAGCGGGGGTTACGAGCAGTACTTC
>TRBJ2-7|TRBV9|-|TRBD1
CASSVDGTGSDEQYF
TGTGCCAGCAGCGTAGACGGGACAGGGTCCGACGAGCAGTACTTC
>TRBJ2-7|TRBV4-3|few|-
CASSQGTTGRYEQYF
TGCGCCAGCAGCCAAGGTACAACTGGGCGGTACGAGCAGTACTTC
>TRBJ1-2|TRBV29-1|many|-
CSVRGQDYGYTF
TGCAGCGTCCGTGGGCAAGACTATGGCTACACCTTC
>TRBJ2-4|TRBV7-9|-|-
CASSPPLGANQGGIQYF
TGTGCCAGCAGCCCGCCACTGGGGGCTAACCAGGGGGGGATTCAGTACTTC
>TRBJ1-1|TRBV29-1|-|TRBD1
CSGRDRESGEAFF
TGCAGCGGCCGGGACAGGGAGAGTGGTGAAGCTTTCTTT
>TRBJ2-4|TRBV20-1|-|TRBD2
CSALAGDLKNIQYF
TGCAGTGCTTTAGCGGGAGATCTCAAAAACATTCAGTACTTC
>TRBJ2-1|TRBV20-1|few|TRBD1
CSASRTGADEQFF
TGCAGTGCCTCGCGGACAGGGGCCGATGAGCAGTTCTTC
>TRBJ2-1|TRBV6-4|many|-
CASSVFMRGHEQFF
TGTGCCAGCAGTGTATTTATGCGGGGGCATGAGCAGTTCTTC